Described below is a single T cell receptor beta chain sequence and its context. CDR3 length equals 16 residues. V lost 4 bases to trimming and J lost 5 bases; unmatched junction nucleotides: 6. Germline-derived CDR1 and CDR2 are SGHRS and YFSETQ. TCRdb's table, derived via immunoSEQ multiplex PCR, lists solely in-frame clones and lacks some. This table holds about 270,000 clones, approximately 89% found once. This specimen belongs to a study of blood T cell repertoires in COVID-19. This clonotype originated in a man aged 40-49 years who had been exposed to COVID-19. The specimen was PBMCs or T cells enriched from blood (not recorded which). The rearrangement uses TRBV5-1 and TRBJ2-2; 12 nucleotides line up with TRBD2. The CDR3 protein is CASSPLAGGPTGELFF. CDR3 nucleotide sequence: TGCGCCAGCAGCCCCCTAGCGGGAGGGCCAACCGGGGAGCTGTTTTTT.